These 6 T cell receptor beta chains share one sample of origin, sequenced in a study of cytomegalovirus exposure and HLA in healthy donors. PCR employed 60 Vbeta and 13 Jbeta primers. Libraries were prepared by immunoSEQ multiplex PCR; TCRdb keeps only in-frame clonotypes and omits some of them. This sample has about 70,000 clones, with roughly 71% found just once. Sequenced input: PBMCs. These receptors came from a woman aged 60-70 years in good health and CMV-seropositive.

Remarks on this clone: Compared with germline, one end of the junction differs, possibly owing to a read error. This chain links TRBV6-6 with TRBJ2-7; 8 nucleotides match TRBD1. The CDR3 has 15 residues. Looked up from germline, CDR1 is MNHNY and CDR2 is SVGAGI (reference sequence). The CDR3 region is CASRQQTGDSNEQYF. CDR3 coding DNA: TGTGCCAGCAGACAACAGACAGGGGACTCCAACGAGCAGTACTTC.

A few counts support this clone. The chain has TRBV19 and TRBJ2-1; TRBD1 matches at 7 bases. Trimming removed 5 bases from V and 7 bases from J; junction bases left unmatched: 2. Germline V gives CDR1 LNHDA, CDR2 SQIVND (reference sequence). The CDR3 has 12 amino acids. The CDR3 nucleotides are TGTGCCAGTAGTGACAGGGCAAATGAGCAGTTCTTC. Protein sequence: CASSDRANEQFF.

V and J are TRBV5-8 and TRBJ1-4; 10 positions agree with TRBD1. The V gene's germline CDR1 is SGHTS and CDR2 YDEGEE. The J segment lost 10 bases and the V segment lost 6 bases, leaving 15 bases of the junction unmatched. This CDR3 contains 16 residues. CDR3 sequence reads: CASTRDRGTLVGKLFF. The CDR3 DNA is TGTGCCAGCACCCGGGACAGGGGCACTTTGGTCGGAAAACTGTTTTTT. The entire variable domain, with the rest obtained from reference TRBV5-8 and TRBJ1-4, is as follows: EAGVTQSPTHLIKTRGQQATLRCSPISGHTSVYWYQQALGLGLQFLLWYDEGEERNRGNFPPRFSGRQFPNYSSELNVNALELEDSALYLCASTRDRGTLVGKLFFGSGTQLSVL.

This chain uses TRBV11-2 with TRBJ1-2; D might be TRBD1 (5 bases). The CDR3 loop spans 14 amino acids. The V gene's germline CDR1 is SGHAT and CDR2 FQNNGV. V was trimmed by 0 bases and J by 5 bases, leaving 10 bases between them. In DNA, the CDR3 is TGTGCCAGCAGCTTAGATTCTGGGGGGTATGGCTACACCTTC. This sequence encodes CASSLDSGGYGYTF.

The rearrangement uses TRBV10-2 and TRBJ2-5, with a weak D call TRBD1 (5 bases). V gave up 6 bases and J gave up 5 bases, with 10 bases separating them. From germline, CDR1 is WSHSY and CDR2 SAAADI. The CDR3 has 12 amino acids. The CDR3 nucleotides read TGCGCCAGCAGCGGACAAGGGGAGACCCAGTACTTC. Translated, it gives CASSGQGETQYF.

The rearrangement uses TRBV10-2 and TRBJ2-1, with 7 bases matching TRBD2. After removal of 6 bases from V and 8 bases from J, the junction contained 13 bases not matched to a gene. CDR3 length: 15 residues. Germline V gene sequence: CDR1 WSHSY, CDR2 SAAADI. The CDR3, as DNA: TGCGCCAGCAGCGAGCGGGACTCCCTCCAATATGAGCAGTTCTTC. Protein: CASSERDSLQYEQFF.